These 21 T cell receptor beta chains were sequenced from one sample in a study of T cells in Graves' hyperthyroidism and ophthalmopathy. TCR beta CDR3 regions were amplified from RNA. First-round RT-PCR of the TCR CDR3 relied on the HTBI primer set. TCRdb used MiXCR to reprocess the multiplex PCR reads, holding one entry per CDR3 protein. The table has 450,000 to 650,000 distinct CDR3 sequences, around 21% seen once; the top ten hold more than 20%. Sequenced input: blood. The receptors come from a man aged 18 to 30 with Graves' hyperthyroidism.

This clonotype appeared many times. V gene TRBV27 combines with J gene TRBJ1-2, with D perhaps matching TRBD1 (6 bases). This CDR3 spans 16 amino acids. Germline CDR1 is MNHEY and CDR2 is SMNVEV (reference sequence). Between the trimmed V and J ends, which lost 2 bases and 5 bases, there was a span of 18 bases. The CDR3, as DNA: TGTGCCAGCAGTTTACAGGGGAAGCCCCTAGCTTATGGCTACACCTTC. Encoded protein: CASSLQGKPLAYGYTF.

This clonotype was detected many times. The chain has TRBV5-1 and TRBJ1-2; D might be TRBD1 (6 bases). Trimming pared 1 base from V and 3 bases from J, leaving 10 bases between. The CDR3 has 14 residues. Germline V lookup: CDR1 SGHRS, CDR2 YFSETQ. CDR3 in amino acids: CASSLPGADYGYTF. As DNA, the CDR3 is TGCGCCAGCAGCTTGCCAGGGGCGGACTATGGCTACACCTTC.

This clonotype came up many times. DNA of the CDR3: TGTGCCAGCAGTTTGGCGTCTCAAGAGACCCAGTACTTC. It encodes CASSLASQETQYF. The chain has TRBV28 and TRBJ2-5, with unresolved D. This CDR3 comprises 13 residues. The V end lost 3 bases, the J end lost 2 bases, and 7 bases lay between the germline ends. Per germline, CDR1 MDHEN and CDR2 SYDVKM.

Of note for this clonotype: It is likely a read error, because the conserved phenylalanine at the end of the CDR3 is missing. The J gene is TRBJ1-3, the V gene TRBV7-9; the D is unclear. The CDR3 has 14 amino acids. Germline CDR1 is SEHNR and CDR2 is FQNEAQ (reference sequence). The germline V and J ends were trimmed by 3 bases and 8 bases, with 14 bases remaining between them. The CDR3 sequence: CASSFLPRPDTIYS. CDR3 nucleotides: TGTGCCAGCAGCTTTCTTCCGCGTCCGGACACCATATATTCT.

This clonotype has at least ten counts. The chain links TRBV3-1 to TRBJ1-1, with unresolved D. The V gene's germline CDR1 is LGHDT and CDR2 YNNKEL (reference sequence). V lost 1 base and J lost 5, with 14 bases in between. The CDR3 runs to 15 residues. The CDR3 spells CASSQVDSVGTEAFF. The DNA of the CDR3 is TGTGCCAGCAGCCAAGTGGACTCAGTGGGGACTGAAGCTTTCTTT.

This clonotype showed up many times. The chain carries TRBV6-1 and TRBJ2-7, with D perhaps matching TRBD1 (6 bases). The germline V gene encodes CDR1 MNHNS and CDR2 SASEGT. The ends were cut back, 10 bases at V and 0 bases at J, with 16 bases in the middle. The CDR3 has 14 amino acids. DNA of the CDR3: TGTGCCACCTTCTGGGGGCTGAGCTCCTACGAGCAGTACTTC. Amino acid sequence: CATFWGLSSYEQYF.

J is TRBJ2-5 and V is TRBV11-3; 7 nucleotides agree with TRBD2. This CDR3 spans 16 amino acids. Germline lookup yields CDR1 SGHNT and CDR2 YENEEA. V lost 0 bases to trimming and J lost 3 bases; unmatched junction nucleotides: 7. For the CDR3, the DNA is TGTGCCAGCAGCTTAGATTCGACCGGACTAGAAGAGACCCAGTACTTC. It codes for CASSLDSTGLEETQYF.

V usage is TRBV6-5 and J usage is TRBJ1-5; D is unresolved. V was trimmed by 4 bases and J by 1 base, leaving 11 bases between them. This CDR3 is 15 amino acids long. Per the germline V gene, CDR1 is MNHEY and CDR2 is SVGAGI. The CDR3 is CASSFLPDSNQPQHF. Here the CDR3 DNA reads TGTGCCAGCAGTTTCTTACCCGACAGCAATCAGCCCCAGCATTTT.

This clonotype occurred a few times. DNA of the CDR3: TGTGCCACCAGTGCCCCGGGGACAGGGGGGAACATTCAGTACTTC. Encoded protein: CATSAPGTGGNIQYF. V and J are TRBV24-1 and TRBJ2-4, with 11 bases identical to TRBD1. Germline V gives CDR1 KGHDR, CDR2 SFDVKD. With V trimmed by 5 bases and J by 7 bases, 6 bases remained unmatched. The CDR3 loop spans 15 amino acids.

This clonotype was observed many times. The DNA of the CDR3 is TGTGCCAGCAGTCAGGACGGGGGTGGGAGTCCGGCGGACATTCAGTACTTC. Its protein product is CASSQDGGGSPADIQYF. The V gene is TRBV12-3 or TRBV12-4, the J gene TRBJ2-4; tentative D call: TRBD2 (6 bases). The CDR3 spans 17 residues. The V and J ends lost 5 bases and 8 bases respectively, with 25 bases between them.

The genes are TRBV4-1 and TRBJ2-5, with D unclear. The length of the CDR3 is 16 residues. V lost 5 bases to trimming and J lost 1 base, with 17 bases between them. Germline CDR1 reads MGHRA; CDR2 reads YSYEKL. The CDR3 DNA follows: TGCGCCAGCAGCAACCCTTTACGGACCTTCCAAGAGACCCAGTACTTC. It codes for CASSNPLRTFQETQYF.

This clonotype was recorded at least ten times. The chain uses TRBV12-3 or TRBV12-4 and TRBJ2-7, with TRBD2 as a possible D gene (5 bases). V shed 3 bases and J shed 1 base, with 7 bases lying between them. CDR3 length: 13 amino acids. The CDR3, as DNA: TGTGCCAGCAGTTTCCGGGATTCCTACGAGCAGTACTTC. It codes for CASSFRDSYEQYF.

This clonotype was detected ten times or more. Written as DNA, the CDR3 is TGTGCCAGCAGCAGGGATTACGAGCAGTACTTC. Encoded protein: CASSRDYEQYF. The chain joins TRBV12-3 or TRBV12-4 to TRBJ2-7, with TRBD1 as a possible D gene (5 bases). The CDR3 runs to 11 residues. Trimming pared 6 bases from V and 4 bases from J, leaving 7 bases between.

CDR3 region: CASSPAGTGKSLLYGYTF. The CDR3 bases are TGTGCCAGCAGCCCGGCCGGGACAGGGAAGTCCCTCCTCTATGGCTACACCTTC. The chain couples TRBV11-1 to TRBJ1-2; 9 nucleotides match TRBD1. The CDR3 has 18 amino acids. CDR1 is SGHAT and CDR2 is FQDESV in the germline V gene (reference sequence). The junction had 17 bases not matched to a gene; V was cut back by 5 bases and J by 4 bases. Full variable domain (missing parts from reference TRBV11-1 and TRBJ1-2): EAEVAQSPRYKITEKSQAVAFWCDPISGHATLYWYRQILGQGPELLVQFQDESVVDDSQLPKDRFSAERLKGVDSTLKIQPAELGDSAMYLCASSPAGTGKSLLYGYTFGSGTRLTVV.

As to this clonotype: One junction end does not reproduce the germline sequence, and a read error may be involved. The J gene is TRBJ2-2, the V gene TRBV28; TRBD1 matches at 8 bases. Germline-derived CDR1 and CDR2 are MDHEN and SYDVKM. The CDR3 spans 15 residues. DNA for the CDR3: TGTGCCAGCAGCTTATATGGGACAGGTTCCGGGGAGCTGTTTTTT. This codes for CASSLYGTGSGELFF.

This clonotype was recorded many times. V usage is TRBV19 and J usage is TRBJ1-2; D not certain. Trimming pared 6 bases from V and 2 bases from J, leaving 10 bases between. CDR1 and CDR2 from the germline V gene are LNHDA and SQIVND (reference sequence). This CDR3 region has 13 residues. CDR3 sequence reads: CASRGGWNYGYTF. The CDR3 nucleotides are TGTGCCAGTAGAGGAGGGTGGAACTATGGCTACACCTTC.

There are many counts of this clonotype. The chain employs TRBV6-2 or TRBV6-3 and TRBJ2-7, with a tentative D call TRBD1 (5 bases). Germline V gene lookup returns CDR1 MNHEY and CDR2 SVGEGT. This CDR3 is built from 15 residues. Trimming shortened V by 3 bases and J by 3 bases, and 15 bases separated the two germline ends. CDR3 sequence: CASSYPRRGVYEQYF. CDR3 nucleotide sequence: TGTGCCAGCAGTTATCCCAGAAGGGGCGTCTACGAGCAGTACTTC.

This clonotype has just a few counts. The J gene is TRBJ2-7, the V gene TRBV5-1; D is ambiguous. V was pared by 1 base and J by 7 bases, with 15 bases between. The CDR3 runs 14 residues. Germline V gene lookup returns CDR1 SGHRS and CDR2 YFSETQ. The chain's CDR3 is CASSLSAPRVEQYF. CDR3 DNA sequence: TGCGCCAGCAGCTTGAGCGCCCCGCGCGTGGAGCAGTACTTC.

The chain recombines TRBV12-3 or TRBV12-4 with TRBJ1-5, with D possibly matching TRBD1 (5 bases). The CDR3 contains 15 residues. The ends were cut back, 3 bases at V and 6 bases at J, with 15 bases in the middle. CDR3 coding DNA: TGTGCCAGCAGTTTCGGTGGGACTTTAGGTCAGCCCCAGCATTTT. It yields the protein CASSFGGTLGQPQHF.

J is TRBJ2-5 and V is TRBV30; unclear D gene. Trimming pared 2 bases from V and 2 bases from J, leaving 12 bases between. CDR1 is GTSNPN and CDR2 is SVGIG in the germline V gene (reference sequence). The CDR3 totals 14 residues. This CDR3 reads CAWSPSGVQETQYF. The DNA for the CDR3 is TGTGCCTGGAGTCCCAGTGGGGTACAAGAGACCCAGTACTTC.

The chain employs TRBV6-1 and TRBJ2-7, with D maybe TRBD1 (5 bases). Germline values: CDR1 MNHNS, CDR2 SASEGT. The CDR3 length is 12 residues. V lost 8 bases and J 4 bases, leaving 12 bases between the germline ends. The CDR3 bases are TGTGCCAGCGGGGCCTACCCTTACGAGCAGTACTTC. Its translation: CASGAYPYEQYF.